This T cell receptor beta chain was recorded in a study of blood T cell repertoires in COVID-19. Study information: Both acute and convalescent COVID-19 samples were obtained from the United States, Italy and Spain. T cells, B-cell-depleted T cells, or PBMCs provided the cDNA or gDNA that served as material.

The CDR3 totals 13 residues. Trimming shortened V by 4 bases and J by 11 bases, and 20 bases separated the two germline ends. Germline lookup yields CDR1 GTSNPN and CDR2 SVGIG (reference sequence). In the study's own analysis: Amplification from reference gene primers served as the basis for estimated nucleated cell counts. Some clones are missing from TCRdb's copy, which holds only in-frame ones; the method was immunoSEQ multiplex PCR. V, J and clone size are those of that table, while D and trimming were read from the DNA. Of over 200,000 clones in the sample, about 86% are singletons; the top ten hold approximately 6.2%.

Specimen: peripheral blood. The chain couples TRBV30 to TRBJ1-1, with D hard to call. The source of this sequence is a man aged 55 to 70 who had recovered from COVID-19. Here the CDR3 DNA reads TGTGCCTGGAATCTTAGATTGGGCCGAGGGGCTTTCTTT. It translates to CAWNLRLGRGAFF.